This T cell receptor (beta chain) was sequenced during a study of blood T cell repertoires in COVID-19. On the study more broadly: Samples representing acute and convalescent COVID-19 were sourced from the United States, Italy and Spain.

The assay was immunoSEQ multiplex PCR, and TCRdb's table has in-frame clones only and misses some. The sample has some 150,000 clones; approximately 87% are singletons. Germline CDR1 is SGHDN and CDR2 is FVKESK. J lost 0 bases, V lost 4 bases, and 9 bases had no gene match. CDR3 length: 18 amino acids. In terms of age and location, participants ranged from about 18 to 90 years and lived in about two dozen US areas. The sequence was obtained from a woman in her fifties or sixties who had recovered from COVID-19. The sample was PBMCs or T cells enriched from blood (not recorded which). V gene TRBV14 combines with J gene TRBJ1-6, with TRBD1 matching 7 bases. As DNA, the CDR3 is TGTGCCAGCAGCCCCGGGACAGCAAGGAGCTCCTATAATTCACCCCTCCACTTT. Amino acid sequence: CASSPGTARSSYNSPLHF.